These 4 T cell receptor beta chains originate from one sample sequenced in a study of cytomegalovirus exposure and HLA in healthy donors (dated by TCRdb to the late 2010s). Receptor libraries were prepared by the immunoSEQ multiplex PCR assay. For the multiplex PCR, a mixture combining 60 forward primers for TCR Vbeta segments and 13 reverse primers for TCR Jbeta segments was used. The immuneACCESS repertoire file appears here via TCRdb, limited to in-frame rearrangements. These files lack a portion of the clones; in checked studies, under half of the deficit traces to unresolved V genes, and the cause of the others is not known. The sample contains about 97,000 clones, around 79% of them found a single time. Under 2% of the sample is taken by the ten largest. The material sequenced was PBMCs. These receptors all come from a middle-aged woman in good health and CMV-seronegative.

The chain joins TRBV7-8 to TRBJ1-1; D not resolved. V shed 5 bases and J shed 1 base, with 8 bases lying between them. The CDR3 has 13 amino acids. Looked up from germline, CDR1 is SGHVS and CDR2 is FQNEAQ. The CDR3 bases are TGTGCCAGCAGCCAATTGCGGAACACTGAAGCTTTCTTT. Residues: CASSQLRNTEAFF. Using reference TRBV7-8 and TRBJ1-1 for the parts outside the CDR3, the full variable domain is GAGVSQSPRYKVAKRGQDVALRCDPISGHVSLFWYQQALGQGPEFLTYFQNEAQLDKSGLPSDRFFAERPEGSVSTLKIQRTQQEDSAVYLCASSQLRNTEAFFGQGTRLTVV.

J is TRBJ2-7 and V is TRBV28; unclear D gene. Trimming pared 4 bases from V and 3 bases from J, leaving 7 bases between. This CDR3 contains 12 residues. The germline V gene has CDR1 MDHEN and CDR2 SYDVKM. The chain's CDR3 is CASSSLYYEQYF. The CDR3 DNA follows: TGTGCCAGCAGTTCCTTATACTACGAGCAGTACTTC.

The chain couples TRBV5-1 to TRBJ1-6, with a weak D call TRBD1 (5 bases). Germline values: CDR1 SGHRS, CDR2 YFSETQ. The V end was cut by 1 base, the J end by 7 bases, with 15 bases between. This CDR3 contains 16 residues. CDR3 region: CASSLQAGGGNSPLHF. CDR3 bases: TGCGCCAGCAGCTTGCAAGCGGGGGGAGGAAATTCACCCCTCCACTTT.

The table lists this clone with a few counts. The CDR3: CASSRDGSTGELFF. The CDR3 nucleotides are TGTGCCAGCAGCCGAGACGGGTCAACAGGGGAGCTGTTTTTT. The chain has TRBV27 and TRBJ2-2; D not resolved. The germline CDR1 and CDR2 sequences are MNHEY and SMNVEV (reference sequence). The CDR3 spans 14 residues. V was pared by 6 bases and J by 8 bases, with 16 bases between.